The 17 T cell receptor beta chains below all came from one sample that was sequenced in a study of molecular identifiers for immune sequencing clone quantification. In TCRdb, the PCR reads were re-called with MiXCR into one record per CDR3 protein. The table has approximately 12,000 distinct CDR3 sequences, approximately 15% seen once. Sequenced material: naive CD8+ T cells from blood, with Jurkat cell RNA spiked in. Subset indicated: FACS-sorted CD8+CD4-CCR7+CD45RA+ naive T cells. These receptor sequences come from a human donor in good health. Some libraries in this study had Jurkat cell RNA spiked in.

The sample holds a few counts of this clonotype. This may be a read error, as it is one base from a much larger clone. The chain recombines TRBV6-5 with TRBJ1-4, with no clear D. Germline V gene sequence: CDR1 MNHEY, CDR2 SVGAGI. This CDR3 spans 14 amino acids. The DNA of the CDR3 is TGTGCCAGCAGTTACTCGACGGCCCAGGAAAAACTGGTTTTT. Protein sequence: CASSYSTAQEKLVF.

This clonotype has ten or more counts. The V gene is TRBV6-2 or TRBV6-3, the J gene TRBJ2-5; 7 bases match TRBD1. V shed 6 bases, J shed 5 bases, and the junction held 12 bases outside the gene matches. Germline CDR1 reads MNHEY; CDR2 reads SVGEGT. CDR3 size: 15 residues. CDR3 nucleotides: TGTGCCAGCAGAGGGAGTTGGGACAGCCGGGAGACCCAGTACTTC. Translation: CASRGSWDSRETQYF.

This clonotype was counted at least ten times. The CDR3 bases are TGCAGTGCTAGATCGGCGGTTATTTCGGGGAGGGTTGAAGCTTTCTTT. It specifies CSARSAVISGRVEAFF. This rearrangement joins TRBV20-1 to TRBJ1-1; D is uncertain. The CDR3 runs 16 residues. From germline, CDR1 is DFQATT and CDR2 SNEGSKA (reference sequence). V gave up 2 bases and J gave up 7 bases, with 23 bases separating them.

The V and J genes are TRBV4-1 and TRBJ2-2, with 9 bases identical to TRBD2. This CDR3 is 16 amino acids long. V gave up 0 bases and J gave up 7 bases; unmatched junction bases: 6. Germline CDR1 reads MGHRA; CDR2 reads YSYEKL. CDR3 sequence: CASSQEGGRAGGELFF. The CDR3 DNA follows: TGCGCCAGCAGCCAAGAAGGCGGGAGGGCCGGCGGGGAGCTGTTTTTT.

In the case of this clonotype: One base away lies a much larger clone, so this may be a sequencing read error. The rearrangement links TRBV6-5 to TRBJ2-2, with D perhaps matching TRBD2 (5 bases). V lost 5 bases and J 6 bases, leaving 16 bases between the germline ends. The CDR3 has 15 residues. Germline V gives CDR1 MNHEY, CDR2 SVGAGI. This CDR3 reads CASSNGLIGSGELFF. In nucleotides, the CDR3 is TGTGCCAGCAGTAACGGACTGATTGGCTCCGGGGAGCTGTTTTTT.

The table lists this clonotype with many counts. The chain has TRBV9 and TRBJ1-5; D is unclear. V was trimmed by 0 bases and J by 5 bases, leaving 9 bases between them. Germline V CDR1 and CDR2: SGDLS, YYNGEE. CDR3 length: 14 residues. The CDR3 reads CASSVEDSDQPQHF. The CDR3 DNA sequence: TGTGCCAGCAGCGTAGAGGATTCAGATCAGCCCCAGCATTTT.

The table lists this clonotype with a few counts. This CDR3 fails to terminate in the conserved phenylalanine or tryptophan, so it likely reflects a read error. The chain is built from TRBV4-1 and TRBJ1-1; D not certain. V was cut by 0 bases and J by 0 bases, with 8 bases left in between. The CDR3 is 15 residues long. Germline CDR1 and CDR2: MGHRA and YSYEKL. DNA for the CDR3: TGCGCCAGCAGCCAAGATGTGGCTATGAACACTGAAGCTTTCTCT. Translation gives CASSQDVAMNTEAFS.

This chain joins TRBV9 and TRBJ2-3; D gene uncertain. The CDR3 has 12 residues. The germline V gene has CDR1 SGDLS and CDR2 YYNGEE. V gave up 6 bases and J gave up 3 bases, with 8 bases separating them. CDR3 coding DNA: TGTGCCAGCACCCCATCTACAGATACGCAGTATTTT. Its translation is CASTPSTDTQYF.

V and J are TRBV28 and TRBJ2-2; perhaps TRBD1 as D (5 bases). V dropped 11 bases and J dropped 6 bases, with 19 bases sitting between them. Germline V lookup: CDR1 MDHEN, CDR2 SYDVKM. The CDR3 totals 14 residues. The CDR3 sequence: CAGTTSGFSGELFF. CDR3 sequence (DNA): TGTGCCGGCACAACCTCAGGGTTCTCCGGGGAGCTGTTTTTT.

The table lists this clonotype with many counts. The chain couples TRBV4-2 to TRBJ2-2, with 15 nucleotides matching TRBD2. CDR3 length: 18 amino acids. Per germline, CDR1 LGHNA and CDR2 YNFKEQ. The V gene end was trimmed by 3 bases and the J gene end by 5 bases; junction bases not matched to a gene: 7. CDR3 in amino acids: CASSHGLAGGPGTGELFF. In DNA form, the CDR3 reads TGTGCCAGCAGCCACGGACTAGCGGGAGGGCCAGGAACCGGGGAGCTGTTTTTT.

This clonotype was counted at least ten times. The V call is TRBV13, the J call TRBJ2-2; 8 bases line up with TRBD2. The germline V gene has CDR1 PRHDT and CDR2 FYEKMQ (reference sequence). The V gene end was trimmed by 3 bases and the J gene end by 6 bases; junction bases not matched to a gene: 3. The CDR3 has 14 amino acids. The CDR3: CASSFGLAAGELFF. As DNA, the CDR3 is TGTGCCAGCAGCTTTGGACTAGCTGCCGGGGAGCTGTTTTTT.

A word on this clonotype: A much larger clone is a single base away; this may be a read error. This CDR3 is missing its conserved last phenylalanine or tryptophan, likely due to a read error. The chain links TRBV6-5 to TRBJ2-3; 8 bases line up with TRBD1. CDR1 and CDR2 from the germline V gene are MNHEY and SVGAGI. The trim removed 6 bases at V and 2 bases at J, leaving 13 bases unmatched. The CDR3 sequence is 17 residues long. The CDR3, as DNA: TGTGCCAGCAGAGACCCTTTCGACAGGGGTAACACAGATACGCAGTATTCT. Amino acids: CASRDPFDRGNTDTQYS.

Relative to its sample, this clonotype is medium-sized. This chain links TRBV19 with TRBJ2-7; D might be TRBD1 (6 bases). Trimming removed 4 bases at V and 2 bases at J, with 9 bases between. Looked up from germline, CDR1 is LNHDA and CDR2 is SQIVND (reference sequence). The CDR3 runs to 13 residues. CDR3 region: CASSRDIAYEQYF. DNA for the CDR3: TGTGCCAGTAGTAGGGACATCGCCTACGAGCAGTACTTC.

Relative to its sample, this clonotype is medium-sized. J is TRBJ1-5 and V is TRBV3-1, with 7 bases matching TRBD1. Germline CDR1 LGHDT, CDR2 YNNKEL (reference sequence). The CDR3 sequence is 17 residues long. The ends lost 3 bases at V and 3 bases at J; junction bases unmatched: 11. The CDR3 region is CASSQGIWGQPNQPQHF. The CDR3 DNA is TGTGCCAGCAGCCAGGGGATTTGGGGACAGCCCAATCAGCCCCAGCATTTT.

V gene TRBV5-3 combines with J gene TRBJ1-2, with 9 positions matching TRBD1. TRBV5-3 falls under the ORF class, with uncertain function. The CDR3 is 19 residues long. Trimming cost V 10 bases and J 3 bases; bases outside gene matches: 25. CDR3 sequence reads: CAGSYSPGTGSDGYYGYTF. The CDR3, as DNA: TGTGCCGGCAGCTACAGTCCCGGGACAGGGAGCGATGGTTACTATGGCTACACCTTC.

This clonotype was seen a handful of times. The J gene is TRBJ2-2, the V gene TRBV5-3; 14 bases fit TRBD2. TRBV5-3 is an open reading frame, and its role is uncertain. The junction had 8 bases not matched to a gene; V was cut back by 2 bases and J by 2 bases. CDR3 length: 19 residues. CDR3: CARSFAVGTSGSNTGELFF. DNA for the CDR3: TGTGCCAGAAGCTTCGCCGTCGGGACTAGCGGGAGTAACACCGGGGAGCTGTTTTTT.

This clonotype was seen many times. This rearrangement joins TRBV27 to TRBJ2-7; D ambiguous. The V gene lost 7 bases and the J gene lost 1 base, with 11 bases spanning the gap. The CDR3 spans 13 residues. In germline, CDR1 is MNHEY, CDR2 SMNVEV (reference sequence). The CDR3 DNA sequence: TGTGCCAGCAAGTACAGCCAATCCTACGAGCAGTACTTC. Translation gives CASKYSQSYEQYF.